One and the same sample provided the 22 T cell receptor beta chains below, sequenced in a study of blood T cell repertoires in COVID-19. The protocol was immunoSEQ multiplex PCR, while the TCRdb copy is restricted to in-frame clones and leaves out a portion. The table has around 150,000 clones, approximately 95% seen once. Sequenced sample: peripheral blood. All receptors come from a woman in her fifties or sixties with acute or convalescent COVID-19.

The rearrangement joins TRBV30 to TRBJ1-5, with unresolved D. The CDR3 covers 13 residues. The V end was cut by 1 base, the J end by 7 bases, with 11 bases between. Germline CDR1 and CDR2: GTSNPN and SVGIG (reference sequence). Written as DNA, the CDR3 is TGTGCCTGGAGTGGACGGGTTGGACAGCCCCAGCATTTT. This translates into CAWSGRVGQPQHF.

The chain joins TRBV7-2 to TRBJ1-2; 7 bases line up with TRBD1. V lost 5 bases to trimming and J lost 4 bases; unmatched junction nucleotides: 7. Per germline, CDR1 SGHTA and CDR2 FQGNSA. The CDR3 is made up of 14 amino acids. The CDR3 is CASSPGGGAYGYTF. CDR3 DNA sequence: TGTGCCAGCAGCCCTGGAGGGGGCGCCTATGGCTACACCTTC.

The V and J genes are TRBV4-3 and TRBJ2-1; a possible D gene is TRBD1 (5 bases). Per the germline V gene, CDR1 is LGHNA and CDR2 is YSLEER. Trimming cost V 4 bases and J 0 bases, with 16 bases left between them. CDR3 length: 17 residues. CDR3 amino acids: CASSREQASSSYNEQFF. CDR3 sequence (DNA): TGCGCCAGCAGCCGAGAACAGGCCTCCAGCTCCTACAATGAGCAGTTCTTC.

The chain is built from TRBV6-5 and TRBJ1-2; TRBD1 might be the D (5 bases). V lost 6 bases and J lost 0, with 14 bases in between. The CDR3 contains 15 residues. The germline V gene has CDR1 MNHEY and CDR2 SVGAGI. The CDR3 here is CASSLTVTANYGYTF. CDR3 DNA sequence: TGTGCCAGCAGCCTGACAGTTACTGCTAACTATGGCTACACCTTC.

The V gene is TRBV27, the J gene TRBJ2-7; D is uncertain. Trimming stripped 2 bases from V and 2 bases from J, with 10 bases between. Germline CDR1 MNHEY, CDR2 SMNVEV (reference sequence). This CDR3 spans 14 amino acids. The DNA of the CDR3 is TGTGCCAGCAGTTTAAGTCGCAGAACCTACGAGCAGTACTTC. Amino acid sequence: CASSLSRRTYEQYF.

The chain couples TRBV6-2 or TRBV6-3 to TRBJ1-5; TRBD1 aligns across 8 bases. This CDR3 region has 15 residues. J lost 6 bases, V lost 5 bases, and 9 bases had no gene match. The V gene's germline CDR1 is MNHEY and CDR2 SVGEGT. The CDR3 nucleotides are TGTGCCAGCAGTAACTATGACAGGGGAGGTCAGCCCCAGCATTTT. It yields the protein CASSNYDRGGQPQHF.

The chain is built from TRBV24-1 and TRBJ2-1, with 8 bases fitting TRBD1. Looked up from germline, CDR1 is KGHDR and CDR2 is SFDVKD. The V segment lost 4 bases and the J segment 8 bases; nucleotides outside the gene matches: 12. The CDR3 loop spans 16 amino acids. This chain's CDR3 is CATSDRDRTGPDEQFF. The CDR3 DNA reads as TGTGCCACCAGTGACCGGGACAGGACAGGGCCGGATGAGCAGTTCTTC.

The V gene is TRBV19, the J gene TRBJ2-7; D remains unclear. Germline V gene sequence: CDR1 LNHDA, CDR2 SQIVND (reference sequence). The CDR3 loop spans 15 amino acids. Trimming took 5 bases from V and 2 from J, leaving 16 bases between them. This CDR3 reads CASSSTRTVAYEQYF. CDR3 DNA: TGTGCCAGTAGTTCAACGAGAACGGTCGCCTACGAGCAGTACTTC.

V is TRBV7-2 and J is TRBJ2-1; D may be TRBD2 (6 bases). This CDR3 comprises 15 residues. The germline CDR1 and CDR2 sequences are SGHTA and FQGNSA. V lost 1 base and J 4 bases, leaving 11 bases between the germline ends. The CDR3 nucleotides are TGTGCCAGCAGCTTAGAGGTAGCGGAGTACAATGAGCAGTTCTTC. Amino acid sequence: CASSLEVAEYNEQFF.

This clone was detected only once. The chain combines TRBV20-1 with TRBJ1-6; TRBD1 is a possible D gene (6 bases). Germline V lookup: CDR1 DFQATT, CDR2 SNEGSKA (reference sequence). V was trimmed by 3 bases and J by 8 bases, leaving 11 bases between them. The CDR3 is made up of 13 amino acids. CDR3 coding DNA: TGCAGTGCTAGTCAGGGGACGGATTCACCCCTCCACTTT. This codes for CSASQGTDSPLHF.

The chain is built from TRBV6-5 and TRBJ1-2, with D tentatively TRBD1 (6 bases). V was cut by 6 bases and J by 5 bases, with 13 bases left in between. The CDR3 runs 13 residues. Germline-derived CDR1 and CDR2 are MNHEY and SVGAGI. CDR3 nucleotide sequence: TGTGCCAGCAGCGGGGGGGGCTATTATGGCTACACCTTC. Translating gives CASSGGGYYGYTF.

This rearrangement joins TRBV7-8 to TRBJ2-1, with TRBD2 as a possible D gene (5 bases). This CDR3 comprises 13 residues. Germline lookup yields CDR1 SGHVS and CDR2 FQNEAQ. Trimming stripped 6 bases from V and 4 bases from J, with 10 bases between. The CDR3 DNA sequence: TGTGCCAGCAGACTACTAGTATACAATGAGCAGTTCTTC. Residues: CASRLLVYNEQFF.

CDR3 DNA sequence: TGTGCCAGCAGCCCATCTCCGGGAGAAATAGGACACGAGCAGTACTTC. Amino acid sequence: CASSPSPGEIGHEQYF. The V and J genes are TRBV7-2 and TRBJ2-7; maybe TRBD2 (6 bases). This CDR3 has 16 residues. Looked up from germline, CDR1 is SGHTA and CDR2 is FQGNSA. V gave up 5 bases and J gave up 5 bases, with 22 bases separating them.

The chain joins TRBV29-1 to TRBJ2-3; 10 bases are shared with TRBD1. CDR1 is SQVTM, CDR2 ANQGSEA, per germline. Trimming took 7 bases from V and 0 from J; bases not matched to a gene: 7. The CDR3 extends over 15 amino acids. CDR3 bases: TGCAGCGGACAGGGGACAGGGGATAGCACAGATACGCAGTATTTT. It yields the protein CSGQGTGDSTDTQYF.

The gene calls are TRBV28 and TRBJ2-1; 12 bases are shared with TRBD2. V gave up 4 bases and J gave up 12 bases; unmatched junction bases: 13. Germline V gene data show CDR1 as MDHEN and CDR2 as SYDVKM. CDR3 length: 16 residues. Here the CDR3 reads CASSSYPGLAGIGQFF. In DNA form, the CDR3 reads TGTGCCAGCAGTTCATATCCGGGACTAGCGGGCATTGGGCAGTTCTTC.

The V gene is TRBV7-3, the J gene TRBJ1-6; TRBD1 aligns across 7 bases. The germline gives CDR1 SGHTA, CDR2 FQGTGA. This CDR3 spans 13 amino acids. J gave up 10 bases and V 4 bases, and 4 bases lay outside the gene matches. The CDR3 loop reads CASSSGTVSPLHF. The CDR3, as DNA: TGTGCCAGCAGCTCCGGGACAGTCTCACCCCTCCACTTT.

This chain joins TRBV10-3 and TRBJ2-3, with a tentative D call TRBD2 (6 bases). This CDR3 is built from 13 residues. V was clipped by 8 bases and J by 1 base, with 10 bases between them. CDR1 and CDR2 (germline): ENHRY, SYGVKD. The CDR3 nucleotides read TGTGCCATCGGGGACTCCCGCACAGATACGCAGTATTTT. Translated, it gives CAIGDSRTDTQYF.

This clone was seen only a few times. V and J are TRBV7-9 and TRBJ2-7; D is perhaps TRBD1 (6 bases). In germline, CDR1 is SEHNR, CDR2 FQNEAQ (reference sequence). V dropped 5 bases and J dropped 3 bases, with 11 bases sitting between them. This CDR3 comprises 13 residues. Written as DNA, the CDR3 is TGTGCCAGCAGCCCCGGACAGAGCTACGAGCAGTACTTC. Encoded protein: CASSPGQSYEQYF.

The genes are TRBV28 and TRBJ1-6; 9 nucleotides align to TRBD1. The germline V gene encodes CDR1 MDHEN and CDR2 SYDVKM. This CDR3 contains 17 residues. The trim removed 6 bases at V and 3 bases at J, leaving 9 bases unmatched. CDR3 protein: CASRTGTGIDYNSPLHF. Here the CDR3 DNA reads TGTGCCAGCAGGACCGGGACAGGGATAGACTATAATTCACCCCTCCACTTT.

The chain employs TRBV20-1 and TRBJ1-2, with D possibly matching TRBD1 (6 bases). There are 10 residues in the CDR3. Germline V gene data show CDR1 as DFQATT and CDR2 as SNEGSKA (reference sequence). The V end was cut by 5 bases, the J end by 6 bases, with 7 bases between. CDR3: CSAPGDGYTF. CDR3 DNA sequence: TGCAGTGCTCCAGGGGATGGCTACACCTTC.

The chain couples TRBV30 to TRBJ1-4; D possibly corresponds to TRBD1 (5 bases). Germline assignment: CDR1 GTSNPN and CDR2 SVGIG (reference sequence). V was cut by 0 bases and J by 4 bases, with 9 bases left in between. This CDR3 spans 14 amino acids. The CDR3 loop reads CAWSVGGYNEKLFF. CDR3 DNA: TGTGCCTGGAGTGTTGGGGGGTATAATGAAAAACTGTTTTTT.

The chain uses TRBV2 and TRBJ1-5, with D maybe TRBD1 (5 bases). V lost 4 bases to trimming and J lost 3 bases, with 16 bases between them. This CDR3 has 16 amino acids. From germline, CDR1 is SNHLY and CDR2 FYNNEI. The CDR3, as DNA: TGTGCCAGCAGTGTTTCAGGAGGGGTCCTCAATCAGCCCCAGCATTTT. Translating it yields CASSVSGGVLNQPQHF.